This passage covers 9 T cell receptor beta chains from one sample sequenced in a study of beta chain features in type 1 diabetes. Expressed TCRB transcripts were sequenced because the isolated RNA had all been reverse transcribed beforehand. This table comes from immunoSEQ multiplex PCR, and its TCRdb copy is limited to in-frame clones, with some not included. The table lists hundreds of thousands of clones, around 68% of them singletons. Material: naive CD4+ T cells from blood. Every receptor here comes from a man aged 30 to 45 in good health.

The chain is built from TRBV30 and TRBJ1-1, with D uncertain. Trimming stripped 2 bases from V and 4 bases from J, with 11 bases between. The CDR3 contains 13 residues. Germline CDR1 GTSNPN, CDR2 SVGIG (reference sequence). The CDR3: CAWSRPAGTEAFF. CDR3 nucleotides: TGTGCCTGGAGTCGCCCGGCGGGCACTGAAGCTTTCTTT.

V and J are TRBV5-1 and TRBJ2-5; 8 nucleotides line up with TRBD1. V gave up 1 base and J gave up 3 bases; unmatched junction bases: 5. The CDR3 totals 15 residues. Germline V gives CDR1 SGHRS, CDR2 YFSETQ. Written as DNA, the CDR3 is TGCGCCAGCAGCTTGTTTGTACAGGGGGAAGAGACCCAGTACTTC. It translates to CASSLFVQGEETQYF.

V usage is TRBV30 and J usage is TRBJ1-2; D is unresolved. Germline CDR1 GTSNPN, CDR2 SVGIG (reference sequence). The CDR3 has 13 amino acids. With 7 bases removed from V and 5 bases from J, the gap between germline ends came to 17 bases. The CDR3 DNA follows: TGTGCCTCCACCGGTGGGGTGGAGTATGGCTACACCTTC. Its protein is CASTGGVEYGYTF.

The chain couples TRBV7-9 to TRBJ2-6; TRBD1 matches at 9 bases. CDR1 and CDR2 (germline): SEHNR, FQNEAQ (reference sequence). The J segment lost 0 bases and the V segment lost 5 bases, leaving 8 bases of the junction unmatched. This CDR3 has 18 residues. The CDR3 sequence: CASSRRTGDLSGANVLTF. CDR3 DNA: TGTGCCAGCAGCAGAAGGACAGGGGACCTCTCTGGGGCCAACGTCCTGACTTTC.

The V and J genes are TRBV27 and TRBJ2-1; possibly TRBD1 or TRBD2 for D (5 bases each). With 5 bases removed from V and 12 bases from J, the gap between germline ends came to 26 bases. CDR1 and CDR2 from the germline V gene are MNHEY and SMNVEV (reference sequence). The CDR3 contains 16 residues. CDR3 residues: CASSPSPGPREWGQFF. CDR3 in DNA: TGTGCCAGCAGTCCCTCTCCGGGACCTCGGGAATGGGGGCAGTTCTTC.

V and J are TRBV5-4 and TRBJ2-2; 7 bases are shared with TRBD2. Unmatched junction bases numbered 6, after V lost 3 bases and J lost 1 base. The CDR3 has 16 amino acids. Germline V gene sequence: CDR1 SGHNT, CDR2 YYREEE (reference sequence). The CDR3 reads CASSSLQRENTGELFF. CDR3 nucleotide sequence: TGTGCCAGCAGCTCCCTCCAGCGGGAGAACACCGGGGAGCTGTTTTTT.

CDR3 region: CASRFVGGEQYF. In DNA form, the CDR3 reads TGTGCCAGCAGATTTGTAGGAGGCGAGCAGTACTTC. The V call is TRBV5-6, the J call TRBJ2-7; D is perhaps TRBD2 (5 bases). V dropped 5 bases and J dropped 6 bases, with 12 bases sitting between them. The CDR3 covers 12 residues. Germline values: CDR1 SGHDT, CDR2 YYEEEE.

In its sample, this clone was seen once. Germline is not matched at one junction end, which may reflect a read error. This chain connects TRBV6-6 to TRBJ2-4; a possible D gene is TRBD2 (6 bases). CDR1 and CDR2 from the germline V gene are MNHNY and SVGAGI (reference sequence). The CDR3 extends over 15 amino acids. The CDR3 region has the DNA TGTGCCAGCAGTTTAGCGGAGGGCCAACATCCCAAACTGGACTTC. The encoded protein is CASSLAEGQHPKLDF.

A few counts support this clone. This sequence joins TRBV29-1 and TRBJ2-5; no reliable D call. Germline V gene sequence: CDR1 SQVTM, CDR2 ANQGSEA. CDR3 length equals 13 residues. Trimming left V 8 bases short and J 4 bases short, with 17 bases between. CDR3 in DNA: TGCAGCCACACCCCCGGGCCGTCAGAGACCCAGTACTTC. Protein: CSHTPGPSETQYF.